The 8 T cell receptor beta chains below all came from one sample that was sequenced in a study of shared clonotypes between healthy human individuals (dated by TCRdb to 2020 to 2021). To prepare the library, the immunoSEQ multiplex PCR assay was applied. In TCRdb, the immuneACCESS table is reduced to in-frame sequences with V and J assigned. These tables do not hold every clone; where another copy was compared, an unresolved V gene accounts for under half, and the others remain unexplained. In this sample the table shows roughly 1,800,000 clones, 85% to 95% of which occur a single time. Approximately 1% of the sample lies in the top ten. CD8 naive samples were obtained by positive selection for CCR7 among CD45RO-negative cells, yielding a CD45RA+CCR7+ population from which TemRA cells were excluded. Sequencing was done on a sample of naive CD8+ T cells sorted from blood. This sample's cell subset or site label indicates: CD45RA+CCR7+. The receptors were gathered from a young man in good health.

The chain joins TRBV4-1 to TRBJ1-1; TRBD1 might be the D (5 bases). V was trimmed by 1 base and J by 4 bases, leaving 13 bases between them. Germline V gives CDR1 MGHRA, CDR2 YSYEKL. CDR3 size: 15 residues. The CDR3 sequence is CASSQGPTAGTEAFF. CDR3 DNA sequence: TGCGCCAGCAGCCAAGGACCGACAGCGGGCACTGAAGCTTTCTTT.

The chain combines TRBV19 with TRBJ1-1; tentatively, D is TRBD1 (5 bases). This CDR3 contains 15 residues. Germline loops: CDR1 LNHDA, CDR2 SQIVND (reference sequence). V was cut by 3 bases and J by 1 base, with 12 bases left in between. CDR3 residues: CASSMRPGGNTEAFF. The CDR3 DNA follows: TGTGCCAGTAGTATGCGCCCCGGGGGGAACACTGAAGCTTTCTTT.

The J gene is TRBJ2-6, the V gene TRBV9; maybe TRBD1 (6 bases). The ends were cut back, 4 bases at V and 0 bases at J, with 11 bases in the middle. The CDR3 is 16 residues long. Germline V gene data show CDR1 as SGDLS and CDR2 as YYNGEE. The CDR3 nucleotides read TGTGCCAGCAGCTTCAACAGGGTCTCTGGGGCCAACGTCCTGACTTTC. Its protein product is CASSFNRVSGANVLTF.

The chain has TRBV6-1 and TRBJ1-1; D gene uncertain. CDR1 is MNHNS, CDR2 SASEGT, per germline. The ends were cut back, 6 bases at V and 4 bases at J, with 15 bases in the middle. CDR3 length: 14 residues. The CDR3 sequence: CASSDRKRSTEAFF. In nucleotides, the CDR3 is TGTGCCAGCAGCGACCGAAAGAGGAGCACTGAAGCTTTCTTT.

The chain is built from TRBV7-9 and TRBJ2-1, with TRBD2 as a possible D gene (6 bases). CDR1 and CDR2 (germline): SEHNR, FQNEAQ (reference sequence). Trimming took off 1 base at V and 8 bases at J, with 9 bases between the two ends. This CDR3 spans 13 amino acids. DNA of the CDR3: TGTGCCAGCAGCTTAGGCGGGGCTGATGAGCAGTTCTTC. Protein sequence: CASSLGGADEQFF.

The chain couples TRBV30 to TRBJ2-1; perhaps TRBD2 as D (5 bases). CDR3 length: 15 amino acids. Trimming took 0 bases from V and 8 from J, leaving 17 bases between them. Per the germline V gene, CDR1 is GTSNPN and CDR2 is SVGIG (reference sequence). CDR3 bases: TGTGCCTGGAGTGTCATGGACGGGAAGTACGATGAGCAGTTCTTC. It translates to CAWSVMDGKYDEQFF.

The chain has TRBV9 and TRBJ2-5, with TRBD2 identical over 10 bases. Germline V gives CDR1 SGDLS, CDR2 YYNGEE. The CDR3 covers 16 residues. Germline trimming cut 2 bases from V and 2 bases from J; bases unmatched to any gene: 6. CDR3 in DNA: TGTGCCAGCAGCGTCAGTAGCGGGAGGATACAAGAGACCCAGTACTTC. Its translation: CASSVSSGRIQETQYF.

This chain uses TRBV7-9 with TRBJ2-1, with D perhaps being TRBD1 or TRBD2 (5 bases each). This CDR3 has 15 amino acids. Trimming removed 5 bases from V and 3 bases from J, with 14 bases in between. CDR1 and CDR2 (germline): SEHNR, FQNEAQ (reference sequence). CDR3 sequence reads: CASSPAGAFYNEQFF. The CDR3 coding sequence is TGTGCCAGCAGCCCTGCCGGGGCCTTCTACAATGAGCAGTTCTTC.